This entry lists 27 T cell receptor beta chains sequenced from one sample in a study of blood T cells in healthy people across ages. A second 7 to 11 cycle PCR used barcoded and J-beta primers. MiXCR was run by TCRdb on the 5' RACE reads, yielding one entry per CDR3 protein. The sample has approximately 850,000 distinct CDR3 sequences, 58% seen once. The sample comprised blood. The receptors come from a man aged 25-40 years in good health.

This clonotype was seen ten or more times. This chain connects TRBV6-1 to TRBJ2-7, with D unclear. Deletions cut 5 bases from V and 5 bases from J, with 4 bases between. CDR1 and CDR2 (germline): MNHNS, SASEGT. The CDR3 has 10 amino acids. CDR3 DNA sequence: TGTGCCAGCAGTCGAAACGAGCAGTACTTC. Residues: CASSRNEQYF.

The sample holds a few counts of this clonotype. In DNA, the CDR3 is TGCAGTGCGGCCGGGACTAGCGGGAGCTCCTACGAGCAGTACTTC. This translates into CSAAGTSGSSYEQYF. The genes are TRBV20-1 and TRBJ2-7; 14 nucleotides match TRBD2. Looked up from germline, CDR1 is DFQATT and CDR2 is SNEGSKA (reference sequence). The CDR3 has 15 residues. Trimming at V came to 6 bases and at J to 0 bases, leaving 4 bases not matched to a gene.

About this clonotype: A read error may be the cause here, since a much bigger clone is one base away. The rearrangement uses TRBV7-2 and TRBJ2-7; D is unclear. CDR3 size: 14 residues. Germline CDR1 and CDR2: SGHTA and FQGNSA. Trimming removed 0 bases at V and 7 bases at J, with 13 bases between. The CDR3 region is CASSLAIGYNEQYF. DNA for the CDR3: TGTGCCAGCAGCTTAGCGATCGGTTACAATGAGCAGTACTTC.

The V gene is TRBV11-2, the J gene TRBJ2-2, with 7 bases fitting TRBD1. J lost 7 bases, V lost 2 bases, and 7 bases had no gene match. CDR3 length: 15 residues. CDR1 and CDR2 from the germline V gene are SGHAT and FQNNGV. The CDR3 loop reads CASSLLQGSVGELFF. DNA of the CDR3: TGTGCCAGCAGCTTATTACAGGGGTCGGTCGGGGAGCTGTTTTTT.

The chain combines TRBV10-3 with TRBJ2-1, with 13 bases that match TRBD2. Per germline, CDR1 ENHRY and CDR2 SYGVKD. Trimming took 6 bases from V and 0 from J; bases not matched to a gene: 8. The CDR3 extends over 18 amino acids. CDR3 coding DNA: TGTGCCATCAGGACCGGGACTAGCGGGGCCGGCTCCTACAATGAGCAGTTCTTC. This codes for CAIRTGTSGAGSYNEQFF.

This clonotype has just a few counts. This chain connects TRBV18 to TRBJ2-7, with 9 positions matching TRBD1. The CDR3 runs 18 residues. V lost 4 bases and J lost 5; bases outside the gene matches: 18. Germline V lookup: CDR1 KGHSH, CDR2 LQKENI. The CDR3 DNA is TGTGCCAGCTCACAACGAACGTACCGGGACAGGGTACGGGACGAGCAGTACTTC. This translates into CASSQRTYRDRVRDEQYF.

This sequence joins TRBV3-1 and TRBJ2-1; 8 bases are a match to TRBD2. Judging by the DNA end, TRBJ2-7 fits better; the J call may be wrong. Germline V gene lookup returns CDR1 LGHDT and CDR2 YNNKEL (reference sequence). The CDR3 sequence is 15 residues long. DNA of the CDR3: TGTGCCAGCAGATTAAGCGGGAGCTCCTACAATGAGCAGTACTTC. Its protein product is CASRLSGSSYNEQYF.

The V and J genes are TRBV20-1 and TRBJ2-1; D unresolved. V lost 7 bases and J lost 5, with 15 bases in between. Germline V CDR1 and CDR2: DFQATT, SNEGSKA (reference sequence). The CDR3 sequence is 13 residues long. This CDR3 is CSVLPTYDNEQFF. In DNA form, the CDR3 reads TGCAGTGTTCTCCCTACGTACGACAATGAGCAGTTCTTC.

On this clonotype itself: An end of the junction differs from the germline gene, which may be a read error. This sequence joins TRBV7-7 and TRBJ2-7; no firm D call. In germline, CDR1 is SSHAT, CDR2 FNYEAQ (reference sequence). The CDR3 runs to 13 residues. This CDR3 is CASSLEDGYEQYF. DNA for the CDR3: TGTGCTAGCAGCTTAGAGGACGGCTACGAGCAGTACTTC.

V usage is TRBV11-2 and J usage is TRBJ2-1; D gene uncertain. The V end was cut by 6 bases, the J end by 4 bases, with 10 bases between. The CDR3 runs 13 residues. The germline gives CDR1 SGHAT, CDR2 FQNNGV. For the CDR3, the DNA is TGTGCCAGCAGGGGGTACGAGTACAATGAGCAGTTCTTC. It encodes CASRGYEYNEQFF. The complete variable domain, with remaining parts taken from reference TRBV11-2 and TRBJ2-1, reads EAGVAQSPRYKIIEKRQSVAFWCNPISGHATLYWYQQILGQGPKLLIQFQNNGVVDDSQLPKDRFSAERLKGVDSTLKIQPAKLEDSAVYLCASRGYEYNEQFFGPGTRLTVL.

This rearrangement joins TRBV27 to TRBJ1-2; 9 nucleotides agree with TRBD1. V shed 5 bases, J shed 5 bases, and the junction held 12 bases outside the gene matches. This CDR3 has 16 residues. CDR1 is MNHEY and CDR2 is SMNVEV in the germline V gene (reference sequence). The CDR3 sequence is CASSILPGQGIYGYTF. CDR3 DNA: TGTGCCAGCAGTATTCTTCCGGGACAGGGAATTTATGGCTACACCTTC.

The CDR3: CASSSGRQFRETQYF. The CDR3 DNA reads as TGTGCCAGCAGTTCCGGGAGGCAATTCAGAGAGACCCAGTACTTC. The rearrangement uses TRBV6-2 or TRBV6-3 and TRBJ2-5, with 7 nucleotides matching TRBD2. The CDR3 length is 15 residues. Germline CDR1 MNHEY, CDR2 SVGEGT. V gave up 4 bases and J gave up 4 bases; unmatched junction bases: 9.

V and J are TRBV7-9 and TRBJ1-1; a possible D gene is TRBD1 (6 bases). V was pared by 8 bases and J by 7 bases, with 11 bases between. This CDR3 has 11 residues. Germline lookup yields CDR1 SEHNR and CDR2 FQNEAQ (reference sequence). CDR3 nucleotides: TGTGCCAGCGGCCTAGGGGGTGAAGCTTTCTTT. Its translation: CASGLGGEAFF.

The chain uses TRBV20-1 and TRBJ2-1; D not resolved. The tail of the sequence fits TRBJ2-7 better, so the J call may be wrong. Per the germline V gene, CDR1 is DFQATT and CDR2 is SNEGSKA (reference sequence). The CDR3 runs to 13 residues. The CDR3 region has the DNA TGCAGTGCTAGCCCCCCGTCCTACAATGAGCAGTACTTC. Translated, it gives CSASPPSYNEQYF.

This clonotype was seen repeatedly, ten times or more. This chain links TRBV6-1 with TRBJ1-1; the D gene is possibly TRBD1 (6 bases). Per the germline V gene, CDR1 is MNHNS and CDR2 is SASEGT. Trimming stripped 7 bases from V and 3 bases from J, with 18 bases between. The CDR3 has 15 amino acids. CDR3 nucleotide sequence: TGTGCCAGCAAGATTAATTTCTCAGGGGACACTGAAGCTTTCTTT. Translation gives CASKINFSGDTEAFF.

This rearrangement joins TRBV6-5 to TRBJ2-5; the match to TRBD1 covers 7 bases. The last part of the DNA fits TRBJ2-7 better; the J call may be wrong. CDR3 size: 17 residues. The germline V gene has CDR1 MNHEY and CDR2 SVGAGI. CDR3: CASRPTDRADLTDEQYF. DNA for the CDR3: TGTGCCAGCAGACCCACAGACAGGGCCGATCTGACGGACGAGCAGTACTTC.

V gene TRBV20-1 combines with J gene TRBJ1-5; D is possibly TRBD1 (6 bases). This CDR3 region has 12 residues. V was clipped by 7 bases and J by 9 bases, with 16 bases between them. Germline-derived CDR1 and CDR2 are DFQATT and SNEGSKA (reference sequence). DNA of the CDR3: TGCAGTGTATACAGGGTGGGGGGGCCCCAGCATTTT. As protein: CSVYRVGGPQHF.

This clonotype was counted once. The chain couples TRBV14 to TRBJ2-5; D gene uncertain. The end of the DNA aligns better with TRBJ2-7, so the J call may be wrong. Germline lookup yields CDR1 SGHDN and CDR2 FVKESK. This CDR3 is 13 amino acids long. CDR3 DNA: TGTGCCAGCAGCCAAGGTAGAGTATACGAGCAGTACTTC. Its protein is CASSQGRVYEQYF.

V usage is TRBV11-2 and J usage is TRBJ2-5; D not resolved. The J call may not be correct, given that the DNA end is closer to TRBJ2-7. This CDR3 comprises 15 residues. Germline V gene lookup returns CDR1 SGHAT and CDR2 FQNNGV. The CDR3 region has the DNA TGTGCCAGCAGCCTACCAGGTCCCCGGAACTACGAGCAGTACTTC. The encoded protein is CASSLPGPRNYEQYF.

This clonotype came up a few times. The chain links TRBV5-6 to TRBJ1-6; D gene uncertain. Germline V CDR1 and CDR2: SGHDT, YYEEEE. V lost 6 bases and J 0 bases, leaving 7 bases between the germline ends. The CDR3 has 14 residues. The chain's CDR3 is CASTRSSYNSPLHF. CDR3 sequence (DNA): TGTGCCAGCACCCGGAGCTCCTATAATTCACCCCTCCACTTT.

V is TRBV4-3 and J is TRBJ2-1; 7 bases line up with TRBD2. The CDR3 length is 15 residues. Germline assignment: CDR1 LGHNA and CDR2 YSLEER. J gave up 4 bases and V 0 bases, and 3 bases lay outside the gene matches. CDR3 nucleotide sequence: TGCGCCAGCAGCCAAGAAGCGGGGCAATACAATGAGCAGTTCTTC. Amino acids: CASSQEAGQYNEQFF.

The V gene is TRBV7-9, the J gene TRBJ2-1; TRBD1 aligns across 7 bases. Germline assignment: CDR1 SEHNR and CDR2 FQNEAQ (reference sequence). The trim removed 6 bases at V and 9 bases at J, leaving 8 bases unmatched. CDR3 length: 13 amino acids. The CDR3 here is CASSDRVKGEQFF. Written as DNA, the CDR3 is TGTGCCAGCAGTGACAGGGTCAAGGGTGAGCAGTTCTTC.

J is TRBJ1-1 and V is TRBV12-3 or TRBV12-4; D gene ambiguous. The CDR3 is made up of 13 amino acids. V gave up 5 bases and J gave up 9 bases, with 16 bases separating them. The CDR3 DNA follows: TGTGCCAGCAGTCGAGACGGAAAAGAAAAAGCTTTCTTT. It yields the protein CASSRDGKEKAFF.

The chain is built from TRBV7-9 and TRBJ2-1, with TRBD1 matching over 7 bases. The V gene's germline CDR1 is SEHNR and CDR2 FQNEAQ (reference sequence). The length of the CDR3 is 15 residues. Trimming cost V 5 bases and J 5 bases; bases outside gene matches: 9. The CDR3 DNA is TGTGCCAGCAGCAGACGACAGGGTTTGGACAATGAGCAGTTCTTC. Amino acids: CASSRRQGLDNEQFF.

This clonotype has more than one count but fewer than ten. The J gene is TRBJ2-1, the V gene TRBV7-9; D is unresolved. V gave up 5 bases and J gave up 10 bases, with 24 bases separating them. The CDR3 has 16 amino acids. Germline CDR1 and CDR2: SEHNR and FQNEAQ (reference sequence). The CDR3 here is CASSPTTDALNPEQFF. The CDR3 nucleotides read TGTGCCAGCAGCCCAACTACCGATGCCTTGAACCCCGAGCAGTTCTTC. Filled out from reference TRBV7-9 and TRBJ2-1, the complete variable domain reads DTGVSQNPRHKITKRGQNVTFRCDPISEHNRLYWYRQTLGQGPEFLTYFQNEAQLEKSRLLSDRFSAERPKGSFSTLEIQRTEQGDSAMYLCASSPTTDALNPEQFFGPGTRLTVL.

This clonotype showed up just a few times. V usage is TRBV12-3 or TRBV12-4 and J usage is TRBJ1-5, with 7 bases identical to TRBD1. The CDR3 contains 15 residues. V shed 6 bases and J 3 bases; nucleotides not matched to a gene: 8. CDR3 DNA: TGTGCCAGCAGGCATGGGGACAGACTCAATCAGCCCCAGCATTTT. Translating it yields CASRHGDRLNQPQHF.

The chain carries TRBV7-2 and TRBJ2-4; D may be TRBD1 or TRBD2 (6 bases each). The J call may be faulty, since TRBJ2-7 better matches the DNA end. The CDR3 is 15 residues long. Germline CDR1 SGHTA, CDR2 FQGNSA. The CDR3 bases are TGTGCCAGCAGCCTAGTACCCGGGGGCCCCTACGAGCAGTACTTC. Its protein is CASSLVPGGPYEQYF.